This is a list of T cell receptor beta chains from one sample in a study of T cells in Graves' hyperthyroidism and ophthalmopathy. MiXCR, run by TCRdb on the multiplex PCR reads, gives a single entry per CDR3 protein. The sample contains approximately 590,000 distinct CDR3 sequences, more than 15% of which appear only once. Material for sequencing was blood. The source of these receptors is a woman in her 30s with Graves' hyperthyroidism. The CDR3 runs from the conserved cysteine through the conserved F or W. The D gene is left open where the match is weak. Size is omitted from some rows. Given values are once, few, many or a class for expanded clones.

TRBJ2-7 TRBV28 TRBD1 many TGTGCCAGCAGTCAAGGGGACAGACCCTACGAGCAGTACTTC CASSQGDRPYEQYF
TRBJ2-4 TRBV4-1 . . TGCGCCAGCAGCCAAGAGGACCCGTGGGGCAAAAACATTCAGTACTTC CASSQEDPWGKNIQYF
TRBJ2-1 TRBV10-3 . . TGTGCCATCGTCGCCGATAGCGGAGCTTTCAGTGAGCAGTTCTTC CAIVADSGAFSEQFF
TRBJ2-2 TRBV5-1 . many TGCGCCAGCAGCTCACGGAGGGGAGCGGCTCAGAACACCGGGGAGCTGTTTTTT CASSSRRGAAQNTGELFF
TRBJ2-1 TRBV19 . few TGTGCCAGTAATTCCCAGGGAATATACAATGAGCAGTTCTTC CASNSQGIYNEQFF
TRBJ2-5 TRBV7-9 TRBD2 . TGTGCCAGCAGTCGAGGACTAGCGGCCCGTGAGACCCAGTACTTC CASSRGLAARETQYF
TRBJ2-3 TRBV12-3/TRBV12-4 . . TGTGCCAGCAGTTTTTCCGGACCCTACGATACGCTGATCACAGATACGCAGTATTTT CASSFSGPYDTLITDTQYF
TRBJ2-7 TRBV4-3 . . TGCGCCAGCAGCCAACTCCCGGGACCGACGAACTACGAGCAGTACTTC CASSQLPGPTNYEQYF
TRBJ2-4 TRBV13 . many TGTGCCAGCAGCTTAGCAACTGGGGGCGGAAACATTCAGTACTTC CASSLATGGGNIQYF
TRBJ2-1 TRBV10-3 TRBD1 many TGTGCCATCAGTGATGGGACAGGGGGCGTCAATGAGCAGTTCTTC CAISDGTGGVNEQFF
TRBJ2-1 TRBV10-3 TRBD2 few TGTGCCATCAGGGTGACTAGCGGGATGGACCCCTCCTACAATGAGCAGTTCTTC CAIRVTSGMDPSYNEQFF
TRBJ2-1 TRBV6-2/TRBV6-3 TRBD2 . TGTGCCAGCAGCCCGACTAGCGGGACGATAGGGTATTACAATGAGCAGTTCTTC CASSPTSGTIGYYNEQFF
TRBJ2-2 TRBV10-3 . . TGTGCCATCAGCCCACCGAGGGGTGGAAGAGGGACCGGGGAGCTGTTTTTT CAISPPRGGRGTGELFF
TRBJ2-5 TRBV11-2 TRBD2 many TGTGCCAGCAGCTCACCGACTAGCGGGAGGGCCGATTGGGAGACCCAGTACTTC CASSSPTSGRADWETQYF
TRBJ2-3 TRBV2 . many TGTGCCAGCACGAGAACTAGCAGCACAGATACGCAGTATTTT CASTRTSSTDTQYF
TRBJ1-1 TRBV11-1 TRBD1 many TGTGCCAGCAGCCCCCGGGACAGGGGGCGATGGATGAACACTGAAGCTTTCTTT CASSPRDRGRWMNTEAFF
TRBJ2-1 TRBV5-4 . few TGTGCCAGTACCCCTATGGGACGGAGCTCCTACAATGAGCAGTTCTTC CASTPMGRSSYNEQFF
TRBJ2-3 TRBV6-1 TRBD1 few TGTGCCAGCAGAAAAGAAACAGGGGCAGATACGCAGTATTTT CASRKETGADTQYF
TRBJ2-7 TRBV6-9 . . TGTGCCAGCAGTTACCTCCAAGGCCACGAGCAGTACTTC CASSYLQGHEQYF